Listed here are 8 T cell receptor beta chains from one sample, sequenced in a study of radiotherapy plus CTLA-4 blockade in lung cancer. Data came from immunoSEQ multiplex PCR; TCRdb stores just in-frame clones and leaves some out. The repertoire consists of 75,000 or so clones, with more than 75% occurring once and the leading ten covering more than 7%. The starting material was peripheral blood, obtained from a patient treated with radiotherapy plus ipilimumab. The receptors shown here come from a human donor with non-small cell lung cancer who had a complete response to radiotherapy plus ipilimumab.

The chain has TRBV30 and TRBJ2-1; D may be TRBD2 (6 bases). Trimming stripped 5 bases from V and 1 base from J, with 12 bases between. CDR1 and CDR2 from the germline V gene are GTSNPN and SVGIG (reference sequence). This CDR3 has 14 amino acids. Here the CDR3 DNA reads TGTGCCTGGCAGCGGGTTGATTCCTACAATGAGCAGTTCTTC. Translation gives CAWQRVDSYNEQFF.

This chain connects TRBV6-5 to TRBJ1-2; TRBD1 aligns across 7 bases. J gave up 5 bases and V 8 bases, and 8 bases lay outside the gene matches. Germline V gene sequence: CDR1 MNHEY, CDR2 SVGAGI. This CDR3 comprises 13 residues. The CDR3 sequence is CASRADRNYGYTF. CDR3 sequence (DNA): TGTGCCAGCCGAGCGGACAGGAATTATGGCTACACCTTC.

The chain joins TRBV9 to TRBJ2-7; possibly TRBD2 for D (6 bases). The CDR3 is 13 amino acids. V lost 0 bases and J lost 6, with 10 bases in between. The germline V gene has CDR1 SGDLS and CDR2 YYNGEE. CDR3 in DNA: TGTGCCAGCAGCGTAGAATTGGGGGGCGAGCAGTACTTC. Its protein is CASSVELGGEQYF. Combining the CDR3 with reference TRBV9 and TRBJ2-7 gives the whole variable domain DSGVTQTPKHLITATGQRVTLRCSPRSGDLSVYWYQQSLDQGLQFLIQYYNGEERAKGNILERFSAQQFPDLHSELNLSSLELGDSALYFCASSVELGGEQYFGPGTRLTVT.

This chain links TRBV5-1 with TRBJ1-1, with 7 positions matching TRBD1. This CDR3 has 13 residues. Per the germline V gene, CDR1 is SGHRS and CDR2 is YFSETQ. V was clipped by 0 bases and J by 6 bases; unmatched bases: 2. The CDR3 reads CASSLEQGSEAFF. The CDR3 DNA reads as TGCGCCAGCAGCTTGGAACAGGGGTCTGAAGCTTTCTTT.

The chain couples TRBV2 to TRBJ2-3, with D hard to call. This CDR3 is built from 16 residues. The V gene lost 6 bases and the J gene lost 0 bases, with 16 bases spanning the gap. Germline V gives CDR1 SNHLY, CDR2 FYNNEI. In DNA form, the CDR3 reads TGTGCCAGCAGGGCCGGACGGCTAACTAGCACAGATACGCAGTATTTT. It codes for CASRAGRLTSTDTQYF.

V is TRBV5-6 and J is TRBJ2-3, with 8 bases identical to TRBD2. This CDR3 is built from 14 residues. V gave up 5 bases and J gave up 9 bases; unmatched junction bases: 11. Germline V CDR1 and CDR2: SGHDT, YYEEEE. CDR3: CASSKAGEAVTQYF. CDR3 DNA sequence: TGTGCCAGCAGTAAAGCGGGGGAGGCGGTCACGCAGTATTTT.

Judged by abundance, this clone is medium-sized. The rearrangement links TRBV13 to TRBJ1-1, with 10 bases fitting TRBD1. This CDR3 is built from 16 residues. With 5 bases clipped from V and 5 bases from J, the junction kept 11 bases outside the gene matches. The germline gives CDR1 PRHDT, CDR2 FYEKMQ (reference sequence). CDR3 region: CASSPGTGVVGTEAFF. The DNA of the CDR3 is TGTGCCAGCAGCCCCGGGACAGGGGTAGTAGGGACTGAAGCTTTCTTT.

The genes are TRBV6-1 and TRBJ1-2, with D possibly being TRBD1 (5 bases). Germline V gives CDR1 MNHNS, CDR2 SASEGT. Trimming pared 2 bases from V and 4 bases from J, leaving 8 bases between. This CDR3 is built from 13 residues. The CDR3 loop is CASSETGTYGYTF. In DNA form, the CDR3 reads TGTGCCAGCAGTGAAACGGGGACCTATGGCTACACCTTC.